The 12 T cell receptor beta chains in this list originate from one sample, sequenced in a study of T cells after yellow fever vaccination. TCRdb called the 5' RACE reads again in MiXCR, with one record for every CDR3 protein. The data hold 200,000 to 300,000 distinct CDR3 sequences, with around 6.7% observed a single time. Sequences were derived from CD4+ T cells sorted from PBMCs, sampled on the day of the yellow fever booster vaccination. The source is a man under 40 who received the YFV17D yellow fever vaccine.

This clonotype was counted many times. V gene TRBV6-1 combines with J gene TRBJ2-4; 10 positions match TRBD2. CDR3 length: 14 residues. Germline assignment: CDR1 MNHNS and CDR2 SASEGT. Losses at the gene ends were 7 bases for V and 11 bases for J; bases not matched to a gene: 11. This CDR3 reads CASTRSGRSDVQYF. The DNA for the CDR3 is TGTGCCAGCACTCGTAGCGGGAGGTCGGATGTTCAGTACTTC.

Notes on this clonotype: The germline gene is not matched at one end of the junction; a read error may be the cause. Here the CDR3 DNA reads TGTGCCAGCAGCTTAGCGGAGAGCTCGTACGAGCACTACTTC. Protein product: CASSLAESSYEHYF. The V gene is TRBV7-6, the J gene TRBJ2-7; D gene unclear. Germline CDR1 reads SGHVS; CDR2 reads FNYEAQ. The CDR3 runs to 14 residues.

The chain couples TRBV7-2 to TRBJ2-7; no firm D call. Germline V gene lookup returns CDR1 SGHTA and CDR2 FQGNSA. V was clipped by 5 bases and J by 3 bases, with 14 bases between them. This CDR3 has 14 amino acids. Here the CDR3 DNA reads TGTGCCAGCAGCCTGACCTACTTGGGCTACGAGCAGTACTTC. Encoded protein: CASSLTYLGYEQYF.

This clonotype came up a few times. The rearrangement joins TRBV7-2 to TRBJ2-7, with 10 bases that match TRBD2. The germline CDR1 and CDR2 sequences are SGHTA and FQGNSA. The CDR3 is 13 residues long. V trimming: 3 bases; J trimming: 5 bases; junction bases outside the gene matches: 1. The CDR3 region has the DNA TGTGCCAGCAGCTTGGGACTAGCGAACGAGCAGTACTTC. Its translation is CASSLGLANEQYF.

This clonotype came up a few times. The V and J genes are TRBV20-1 and TRBJ1-5; maybe TRBD1 (5 bases). Germline CDR1 is DFQATT and CDR2 is SNEGSKA (reference sequence). This CDR3 spans 14 amino acids. With 6 bases removed from V and 4 bases from J, the gap between germline ends came to 16 bases. The CDR3 DNA is TGCAGTGCCCTGTTGGGACCCCTAAATCAGCCCCAGCATTTT. Translating gives CSALLGPLNQPQHF.

This clonotype was seen more than once but under ten times. J is TRBJ2-3 and V is TRBV7-2; D is possibly TRBD1 (6 bases). Germline V gene lookup returns CDR1 SGHTA and CDR2 FQGNSA. The CDR3 contains 15 residues. Deletions cut 3 bases from V and 3 bases from J, with 13 bases between. This CDR3 is CASSLQGSKTDTQYF. DNA for the CDR3: TGTGCCAGCAGCTTGCAGGGGAGCAAGACAGATACGCAGTATTTT. The variable domain in full, with the rest retrieved from reference TRBV7-2 and TRBJ2-3, is GAGVSQSPSNKVTEKGKDVELRCDPISGHTALYWYRQSLGQGLEFLIYFQGNSAPDKSGLPSDRFSAERTGGSVSTLTIQRTQQEDSAVYLCASSLQGSKTDTQYFGPGTRLTVL.

The V gene is TRBV29-1, the J gene TRBJ2-7; 7 nucleotides match TRBD2. The length of the CDR3 is 11 residues. The germline V gene encodes CDR1 SQVTM and CDR2 ANQGSEA. V shed 8 bases and J 4 bases; nucleotides not matched to a gene: 5. CDR3 residues: CSIREEYEQYF. CDR3 coding DNA: TGCAGCATCCGGGAGGAATACGAGCAGTACTTC.

The genes are TRBV5-1 and TRBJ1-4; D is unclear. The germline V and J ends were trimmed by 1 base and 0 bases, with 4 bases remaining between them. The length of the CDR3 is 14 residues. Germline V lookup: CDR1 SGHRS, CDR2 YFSETQ. The CDR3 loop is CASSLSATNEKLFF. The CDR3 DNA follows: TGCGCCAGCAGCTTGTCAGCAACTAATGAAAAACTGTTTTTT.

This clonotype has a handful of counts. The chain is built from TRBV29-1 and TRBJ2-7; TRBD2 agrees at 12 bases. Germline V lookup: CDR1 SQVTM, CDR2 ANQGSEA. The CDR3 consists of 13 residues. Trimming cost V 6 bases and J 4 bases; bases outside gene matches: 4. This CDR3 is CSVGLAGTYEQYF. The CDR3 bases are TGCAGCGTAGGACTAGCGGGAACGTACGAGCAGTACTTC.

Regarding this clonotype: A much larger clone differs by one base, so this may be a read error. The CDR3 end shows no conserved phenylalanine or tryptophan, and so a read error is likely. The genes are TRBV5-1 and TRBJ2-7, with D possibly being TRBD1 or TRBD2 (5 bases each). Germline V gene lookup returns CDR1 SGHRS and CDR2 YFSETQ. The CDR3 runs 14 residues. Trimming cost V 4 bases and J 2 bases, with 13 bases left between them. This chain's CDR3 is CASSRDVQTYEQYL. In nucleotides, the CDR3 is TGCGCCAGCAGCCGGGACGTACAGACCTACGAGCAGTACCTC.

This clonotype was recorded many times. The chain links TRBV5-1 to TRBJ2-3; no firm D call. CDR3 size: 14 residues. Trimming took 4 bases from V and 3 from J, leaving 12 bases between them. The germline gives CDR1 SGHRS, CDR2 YFSETQ. The CDR3 coding sequence is TGCGCCAGCAGCCTGTTTGGACCTACAGATACGCAGTATTTT. This sequence encodes CASSLFGPTDTQYF.

CDR3 nucleotide sequence: TGCAGTGCTAGAGAACCTAGGGGGCACACAGATACGCAGTATTTT. It encodes CSAREPRGHTDTQYF. The chain combines TRBV20-1 with TRBJ2-3, with 7 positions matching TRBD1. The trim removed 0 bases at V and 2 bases at J, leaving 5 bases unmatched. The CDR3 consists of 15 residues. Looked up from germline, CDR1 is DFQATT and CDR2 is SNEGSKA (reference sequence).